This T cell receptor (beta chain) was captured by sequencing in a study of CD8+ T cells in alopecia areata. Study information: Treated patients were dosed with oral tofacitinib, taking 5 to 10 mg twice daily. The SALT score measured affected scalp surface percentage in treated patients.

Study results and caveats: Only a single nonresponder existed, so baseline CD8+ expansion links stay unclear. Lesional scalp displayed greater clonality than normal scalp, most notably in alopecia totalis/universalis.

The treatment was: oral pan-JAK inhibitor, 5-10 mg twice daily. V was shortened by 5 bases and J by 8 bases, with 17 bases between the two germline ends. The CDR3 runs to 14 residues. Per the germline V gene, CDR1 is SGHTA and CDR2 is FQGNSA. Details on this clone: Its antigen is not identified.

TCR sequencing used cDNA made by reverse transcription of extracted RNA. Sequencing used immunoSEQ multiplex PCR; TCRdb keeps in-frame clones, though not all of them. The data hold 200,000 to 250,000 clones, with around 66% observed a single time. The V and J genes are TRBV7-2 and TRBJ2-3; possibly TRBD2 for D (5 bases). Sequenced here: CD4+ T cells sorted from blood, sampled at approximately week 44, from a patient treated with tofacitinib. This clonotype was sampled from a human donor with alopecia areata. CDR3: CASSEPRVAGTQYF. CDR3 coding DNA: TGTGCCAGCAGCGAGCCTCGGGTGGCGGGTACGCAGTATTTT. The full variable domain, rest sourced from reference TRBV7-2 and TRBJ2-3, is GAGVSQSPSNKVTEKGKDVELRCDPISGHTALYWYRQSLGQGLEFLIYFQGNSAPDKSGLPSDRFSAERTGGSVSTLTIQRTQQEDSAVYLCASSEPRVAGTQYFGPGTRLTVL.